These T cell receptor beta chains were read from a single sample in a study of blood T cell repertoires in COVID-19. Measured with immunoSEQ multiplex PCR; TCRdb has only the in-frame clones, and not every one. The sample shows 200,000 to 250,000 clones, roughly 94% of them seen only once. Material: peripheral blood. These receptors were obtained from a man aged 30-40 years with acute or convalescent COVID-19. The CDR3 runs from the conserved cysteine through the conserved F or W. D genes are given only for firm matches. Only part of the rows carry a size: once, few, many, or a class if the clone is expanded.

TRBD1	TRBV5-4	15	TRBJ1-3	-	TGTGCCAGCAGCATGGGACAGAACTCTGGAAACACCATATATTTT	CASSMGQNSGNTIYF
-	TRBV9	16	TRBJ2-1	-	TGTGCCAGCAGCCTCACCTGGAGCGGCACTTACAATGAGCAGTTCTTC	CASSLTWSGTYNEQFF
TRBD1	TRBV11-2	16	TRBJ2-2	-	TGTGCCAGCAGCTTTCGACAGGGGAGAGGGACCGGGGAGCTGTTTTTT	CASSFRQGRGTGELFF
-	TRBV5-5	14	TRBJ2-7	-	TGTGCCAGCAGCTCTACTCCCCGCTCCTACGAGCAGTACTTC	CASSSTPRSYEQYF
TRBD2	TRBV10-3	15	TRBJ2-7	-	TGTGCCATCAGTGATCCCGGGACTAACTCCTACGAGCAGTACTTC	CAISDPGTNSYEQYF
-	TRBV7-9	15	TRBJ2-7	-	TGTGCCAGCAGCTTAGAACTTGTCCGAACCTACGAGCAGTACTTC	CASSLELVRTYEQYF
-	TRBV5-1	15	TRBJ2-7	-	TGCGCCAGCAGCTTGGTCTCAGGGGGGCCCTACGAGCAGTACTTC	CASSLVSGGPYEQYF
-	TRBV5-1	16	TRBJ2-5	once	TGCGCCAGCCAGCTTGGGGGGACGGACCTACAAGAGACCCAGTACTTC	CASQLGGTDLQETQYF
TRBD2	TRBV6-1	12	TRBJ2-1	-	TGTGCCAGCAGCTTGATAGCGGGGGAGCAGTTCTTC	CASSLIAGEQFF
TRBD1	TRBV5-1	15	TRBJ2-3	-	TGCGCCAGCAGCTCTCGGACAGGGGCGCGGGATACGCAGTATTTT	CASSSRTGARDTQYF
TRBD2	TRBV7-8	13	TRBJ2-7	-	TGTGCCAGCACCGGGACTAGCGGATACGAGCAGTACTTC	CASTGTSGYEQYF
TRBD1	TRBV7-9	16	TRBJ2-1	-	TGTGCCAGCAGCCCGCGGACAGGGCCCCCCCACAATGAGCAGTTCTTC	CASSPRTGPPHNEQFF
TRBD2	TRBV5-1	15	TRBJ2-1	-	TGCGCCAGCAGCTTGTCACAGCGGGAGCGGGATGAGCAGTTCTTC	CASSLSQRERDEQFF
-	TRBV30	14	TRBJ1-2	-	TGTGCCTGGAGTCCAGGGTTCCCAAACTATGGCTACACCTTC	CAWSPGFPNYGYTF
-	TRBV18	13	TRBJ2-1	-	TGTGCCAGCTCAACGGGACTGTACAATGAGCAGTTCTTC	CASSTGLYNEQFF
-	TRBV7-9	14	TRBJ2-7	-	TGTGCCAGCAGCATTGCTACAGGCTCCTACGAGCAGTACTTC	CASSIATGSYEQYF